These 20 T cell receptor beta chains were all obtained from the same sample, sequenced in a study of OX40 agonist ivuxolimab in advanced cancers. Here immunoSEQ multiplex PCR was the method, and the copy in TCRdb shows in-frame clones only, minus some. The sample carries about 73,000 clones, approximately 91% recorded once. Sequences were derived from CD4+ or CD8+ T cells sorted from blood, sampled in a trial of the OX40 agonist ivuxolimab. The receptors derive from an adult with an advanced solid tumor such as melanoma, head and neck, liver or kidney cancer.

The rearrangement links TRBV27 to TRBJ1-3, with TRBD1 identical over 7 bases. The J segment lost 3 bases and the V segment lost 5 bases, leaving 7 bases of the junction unmatched. This CDR3 is built from 15 residues. Germline CDR1 and CDR2: MNHEY and SMNVEV (reference sequence). The CDR3 region has the DNA TGTGCCAGCAGTCCCCGACAGGGTTATGGAAACACCATATATTTT. This translates into CASSPRQGYGNTIYF.

This chain connects TRBV5-4 to TRBJ2-7; unclear D gene. V dropped 4 bases and J dropped 3 bases, with 17 bases sitting between them. The CDR3 is 15 amino acids. Germline lookup yields CDR1 SGHNT and CDR2 YYREEE (reference sequence). The CDR3 DNA sequence: TGTGCCAGCAGCCAAGGAATTGGTAGCAGCTACGAGCAGTACTTC. Residues: CASSQGIGSSYEQYF.

The rearrangement joins TRBV11-2 to TRBJ2-1; 9 bases are shared with TRBD2. The CDR3 totals 17 residues. The trim removed 1 base at V and 9 bases at J, leaving 13 bases unmatched. The germline gives CDR1 SGHAT, CDR2 FQNNGV. In DNA, the CDR3 is TGTGCCAGCAGCTTAGTACTTAGCGGGAGCGGGTTGGCTGAGCAGTTCTTC. It is translated as CASSLVLSGSGLAEQFF. Filled out from reference TRBV11-2 and TRBJ2-1, the complete variable domain reads EAGVAQSPRYKIIEKRQSVAFWCNPISGHATLYWYQQILGQGPKLLIQFQNNGVVDDSQLPKDRFSAERLKGVDSTLKIQPAKLEDSAVYLCASSLVLSGSGLAEQFFGPGTRLTVL.

The chain couples TRBV9 to TRBJ2-7; TRBD2 aligns across 8 bases. Germline-derived CDR1 and CDR2 are SGDLS and YYNGEE. Trimming removed 0 bases from V and 2 bases from J; junction bases left unmatched: 4. The CDR3 is 15 amino acids. CDR3 in DNA: TGTGCCAGCAGCGTAGGAGCGGGGGTTACCTACGAGCAGTACTTC. Its protein product is CASSVGAGVTYEQYF.

This rearrangement joins TRBV10-3 to TRBJ1-1; weak D call: TRBD1 (5 bases). Germline loops: CDR1 ENHRY, CDR2 SYGVKD. The length of the CDR3 is 11 residues. CDR3 DNA: TGTGCGACTCGGGGGGGAATTGAAGCTTTCTTT. Translating it yields CATRGGIEAFF.

This chain connects TRBV5-6 to TRBJ2-1; D remains ambiguous. The CDR3 sequence is 14 residues long. Germline V gene sequence: CDR1 SGHDT, CDR2 YYEEEE. Trimming removed 2 bases from V and 8 bases from J, with 14 bases in between. The chain's CDR3 is CASSFWALKHEQFF. CDR3 nucleotides: TGTGCCAGCAGCTTCTGGGCACTCAAACATGAGCAGTTCTTC.

The rearrangement uses TRBV6-6 and TRBJ1-4, with D unclear. The germline V and J ends were trimmed by 7 bases and 12 bases, with 15 bases remaining between them. The length of the CDR3 is 12 residues. Per the germline V gene, CDR1 is MNHNY and CDR2 is SVGAGI (reference sequence). Here the CDR3 reads CASTIGRGQLFF. The CDR3, as DNA: TGTGCCAGCACCATCGGTCGGGGTCAACTGTTTTTT.

The CDR3 loop reads CAISESGQSRGYTF. The CDR3 DNA reads TGTGCCATCAGTGAGTCGGGCCAGTCTCGAGGCTACACCTTC. The gene calls are TRBV10-3 and TRBJ1-2; D call uncertain. Germline-derived CDR1 and CDR2 are ENHRY and SYGVKD. V shed 0 bases and J shed 8 bases, with 13 bases lying between them. The length of the CDR3 is 14 residues.

The rearrangement links TRBV7-3 to TRBJ2-7; unclear D gene. This CDR3 has 13 residues. Trimming took off 1 base at V and 5 bases at J, with 9 bases between the two ends. CDR1 SGHTA and CDR2 FQGTGA come from the germline V gene. The CDR3 DNA reads TGTGCCAGCAGCTTAATGCAGGACCACGAGCAGTACTTC. Its protein is CASSLMQDHEQYF.

The V and J genes are TRBV11-2 and TRBJ2-2; D is ambiguous. The CDR3 runs 14 residues. The V gene's germline CDR1 is SGHAT and CDR2 FQNNGV. Trimming took off 3 bases at V and 1 base at J, with 6 bases between the two ends. In DNA, the CDR3 is TGTGCCAGCAGCTTGGTTGGGAACACCGGGGAGCTGTTTTTT. Amino acid sequence: CASSLVGNTGELFF.

J is TRBJ2-7 and V is TRBV10-3; D possibly uses TRBD1 or TRBD2 (6 bases each). CDR1 is ENHRY, CDR2 SYGVKD, per germline. V was clipped by 8 bases and J by 5 bases, with 13 bases between them. The CDR3 runs 12 residues. The CDR3 loop reads CAIGARGDEQYF. CDR3 DNA: TGTGCCATCGGAGCAAGGGGGGACGAGCAGTACTTC.

V gene TRBV7-9 combines with J gene TRBJ1-1; TRBD1 is a possible D gene (5 bases). Looked up from germline, CDR1 is SEHNR and CDR2 is FQNEAQ (reference sequence). With 4 bases removed from V and 5 bases from J, the gap between germline ends came to 17 bases. The CDR3 length is 15 residues. DNA for the CDR3: TGTGCCAGCAGCTCAGGCGGGGGTACGGGAACTGAAGCTTTCTTT. Encoded protein: CASSSGGGTGTEAFF.

This clone was seen a single time. The chain uses TRBV9 and TRBJ2-3; TRBD2 agrees at 11 bases. Germline lookup yields CDR1 SGDLS and CDR2 YYNGEE. This CDR3 is built from 16 residues. Unmatched junction bases numbered 11, after V lost 4 bases and J lost 7 bases. The CDR3 region has the DNA TGTGCCAGCAGCCCTCCAGGGACTAGCGGAGCCCATACGCAGTATTTT. Its translation is CASSPPGTSGAHTQYF.

In DNA, the CDR3 is TGTGCCAGCAGTTCTGGACCGGGACTAGCGGGATACAATGAGCAGTTCTTC. Encoded protein: CASSSGPGLAGYNEQFF. The rearrangement links TRBV11-2 to TRBJ2-1; 13 bases fit TRBD2. V was pared by 6 bases and J by 4 bases, with 9 bases of the junction left unmatched. The CDR3 spans 17 residues. Germline loops: CDR1 SGHAT, CDR2 FQNNGV.

The chain couples TRBV2 to TRBJ1-2; perhaps TRBD1 as D (5 bases). There are 13 residues in the CDR3. Germline V CDR1 and CDR2: SNHLY, FYNNEI. V dropped 3 bases and J dropped 6 bases, with 11 bases sitting between them. The DNA of the CDR3 is TGTGCCAGCAGTGAGGGGGAACGACATGGCTACACCTTC. Translating gives CASSEGERHGYTF.

This clone was seen only once. The chain links TRBV6-1 to TRBJ2-7; D possibly corresponds to TRBD2 (6 bases). V lost 8 bases and J lost 3, with 17 bases in between. The CDR3 is 14 residues long. CDR1 and CDR2 from the germline V gene are MNHNS and SASEGT. DNA for the CDR3: TGTGCCAGCGAGCCTGGGGGGTCCTACTACGAGCAGTACTTC. This translates into CASEPGGSYYEQYF.

As to this clone: The junction shows a germline mismatch at one end, possibly a read error. The chain links TRBV30 to TRBJ1-2, with 7 bases identical to TRBD1. CDR1 and CDR2 (germline): GTSNPN, SVGIG (reference sequence). The CDR3 has 12 amino acids. CDR3 sequence: CACSTGAYSYTF. CDR3 in DNA: TGTGCCTGCAGTACAGGGGCCTATAGCTACACCTTC.

The CDR3 reads CASSLSARANIQYF. DNA of the CDR3: TGTGCCAGCTCACTCTCTGCCCGTGCGAACATTCAGTACTTC. The rearrangement joins TRBV18 to TRBJ2-4; unclear D gene. Trimming removed 4 bases from V and 7 bases from J, with 14 bases in between. CDR1 is KGHSH and CDR2 is LQKENI in the germline V gene. CDR3 length: 14 residues. Drawing the rest from reference TRBV18 and TRBJ2-4, the complete variable domain is NAGVMQNPRHLVRRRGQEARLRCSPMKGHSHVYWYRQLPEEGLKFMVYLQKENIIDESGMPKERFSAEFPKEGPSILRIQQVVRGDSAAYFCASSLSARANIQYFGAGTRLSVL.

The V and J genes are TRBV6-6 and TRBJ2-7; a possible D gene is TRBD2 (6 bases). V lost 2 bases to trimming and J lost 6 bases, with 14 bases between them. The CDR3 has 14 amino acids. From germline, CDR1 is MNHNY and CDR2 SVGAGI (reference sequence). The CDR3 spells CASSYAGREGEQYF. CDR3 coding DNA: TGTGCCAGCAGTTACGCGGGGCGCGAGGGCGAGCAGTACTTC.

This chain connects TRBV7-5 to TRBJ2-6; the table assigns TRBD1, which was not confirmed against the DNA. TRBV7-5 is a known pseudogene. The CDR3 contains 17 residues. The CDR3: CARREICRQSRANVLTF. The CDR3 DNA is TGTGCCAGAAGGGAAATCTGTAGACAAAGTCGGGCCAACGTCCTGACTTTC.